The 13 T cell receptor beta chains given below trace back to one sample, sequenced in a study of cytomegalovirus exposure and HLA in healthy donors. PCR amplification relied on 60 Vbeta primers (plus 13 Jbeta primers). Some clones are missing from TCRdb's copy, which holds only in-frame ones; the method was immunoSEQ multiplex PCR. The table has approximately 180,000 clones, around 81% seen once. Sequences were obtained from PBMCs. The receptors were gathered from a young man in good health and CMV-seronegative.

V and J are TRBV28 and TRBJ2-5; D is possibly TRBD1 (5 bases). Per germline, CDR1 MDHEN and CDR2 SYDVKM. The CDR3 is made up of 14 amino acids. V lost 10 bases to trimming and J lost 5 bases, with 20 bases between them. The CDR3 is CAMPADRREETQYF. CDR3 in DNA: TGTGCCATGCCCGCTGACAGAAGAGAGGAGACCCAGTACTTC.

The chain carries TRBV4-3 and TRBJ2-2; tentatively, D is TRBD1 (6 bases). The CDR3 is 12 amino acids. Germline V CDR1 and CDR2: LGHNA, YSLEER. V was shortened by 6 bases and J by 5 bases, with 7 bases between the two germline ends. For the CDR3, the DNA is TGCGCCAGCAGTAGGGGGACCGGGGAGCTGTTTTTT. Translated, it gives CASSRGTGELFF.

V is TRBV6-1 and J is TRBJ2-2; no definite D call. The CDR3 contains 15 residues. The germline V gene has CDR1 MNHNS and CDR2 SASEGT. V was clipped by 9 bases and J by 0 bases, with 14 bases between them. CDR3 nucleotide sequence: TGTGCCAGTAACATCGCGGTCGCGAACACCGGGGAGCTGTTTTTT. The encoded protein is CASNIAVANTGELFF.

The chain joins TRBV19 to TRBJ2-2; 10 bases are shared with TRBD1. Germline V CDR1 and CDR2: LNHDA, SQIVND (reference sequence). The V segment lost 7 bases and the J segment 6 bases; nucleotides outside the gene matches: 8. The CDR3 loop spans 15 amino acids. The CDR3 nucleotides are TGTGCCAGTACCACCGACAGGGGGCTTTCCGGGGAGCTGTTTTTT. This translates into CASTTDRGLSGELFF.

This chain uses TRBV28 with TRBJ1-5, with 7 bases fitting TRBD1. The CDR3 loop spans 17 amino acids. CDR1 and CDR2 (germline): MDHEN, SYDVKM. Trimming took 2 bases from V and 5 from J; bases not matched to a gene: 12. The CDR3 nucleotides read TGTGCCAGCAGTTTACCCTCACTGACAGGGTGGTATCAGCCCCAGCATTTT. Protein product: CASSLPSLTGWYQPQHF.

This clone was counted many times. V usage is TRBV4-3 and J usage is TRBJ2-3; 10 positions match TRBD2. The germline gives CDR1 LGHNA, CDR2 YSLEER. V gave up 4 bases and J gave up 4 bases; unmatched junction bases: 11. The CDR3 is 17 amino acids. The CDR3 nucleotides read TGCGCCAGCAGCCTAACTCGGCTAGCGGGAGAGGCAGATACGCAGTATTTT. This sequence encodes CASSLTRLAGEADTQYF.

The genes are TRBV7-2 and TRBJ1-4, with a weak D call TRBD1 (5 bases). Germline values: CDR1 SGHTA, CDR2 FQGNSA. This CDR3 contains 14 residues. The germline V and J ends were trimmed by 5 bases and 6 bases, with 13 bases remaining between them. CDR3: CASSVRVRDEKLFF. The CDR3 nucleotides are TGTGCCAGCAGCGTCAGGGTTAGAGATGAAAAACTGTTTTTT.

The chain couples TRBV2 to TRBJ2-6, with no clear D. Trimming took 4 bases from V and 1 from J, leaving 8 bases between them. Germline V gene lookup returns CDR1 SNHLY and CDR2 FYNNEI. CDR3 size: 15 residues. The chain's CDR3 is CASSVRGSGANVLTF. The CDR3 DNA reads TGTGCCAGCAGTGTTCGCGGATCTGGGGCCAACGTCCTGACTTTC.

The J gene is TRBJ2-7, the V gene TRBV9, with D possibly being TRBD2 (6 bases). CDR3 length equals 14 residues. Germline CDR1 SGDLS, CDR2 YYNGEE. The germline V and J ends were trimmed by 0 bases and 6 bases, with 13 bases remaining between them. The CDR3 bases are TGTGCCAGCAGCGTAGTTCCGGGAGTCGGCGAGCAGTACTTC. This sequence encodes CASSVVPGVGEQYF.

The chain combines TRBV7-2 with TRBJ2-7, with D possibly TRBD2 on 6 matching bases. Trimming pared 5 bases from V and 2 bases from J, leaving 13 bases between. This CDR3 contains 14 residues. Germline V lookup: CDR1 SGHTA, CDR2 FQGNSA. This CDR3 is CASSAASVTYEQYF. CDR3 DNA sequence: TGTGCCAGCAGCGCCGCTAGCGTTACCTACGAGCAGTACTTC.

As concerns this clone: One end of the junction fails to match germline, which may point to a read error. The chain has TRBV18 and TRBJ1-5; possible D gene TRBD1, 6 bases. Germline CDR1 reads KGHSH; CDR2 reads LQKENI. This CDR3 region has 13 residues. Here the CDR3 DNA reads TGTGCCAGCTCACCAGGGGGCAATCAGCCCCGGCATTTT. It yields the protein CASSPGGNQPRHF.

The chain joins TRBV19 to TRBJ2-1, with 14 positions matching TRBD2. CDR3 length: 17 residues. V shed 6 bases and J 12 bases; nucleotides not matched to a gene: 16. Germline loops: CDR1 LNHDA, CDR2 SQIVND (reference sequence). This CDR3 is CASSWGLAGAPGELQFF. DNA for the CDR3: TGTGCCAGTAGCTGGGGACTAGCGGGGGCCCCGGGGGAGTTGCAGTTCTTC.

CDR3 coding DNA: TGTGCCAGCAGCTTAAAAGGGGGCGCCTCCTACGAGCAGTACTTC. Translated, it gives CASSLKGGASYEQYF. The rearrangement uses TRBV7-3 and TRBJ2-7, with TRBD1 matching 7 bases. J gave up 0 bases and V 1 base, and 3 bases lay outside the gene matches. Germline V gene sequence: CDR1 SGHTA, CDR2 FQGTGA. This CDR3 region has 15 residues.